This TCR beta chain was identified in a study of metastatic and nonmetastatic thyroid tumors. Overall study: Repertoires from blood and tumor or nodule tissue of malignant and benign thyroid patients were compared.

Among the patients, none had received any treatment before thyroid surgery. Study observations and caveats: In both blood and tumor samples, TCR beta diversity was reported significantly higher for malignant than benign nodules.

The CDR3 has 16 amino acids. V gave up 0 bases and J gave up 9 bases; unmatched junction bases: 6. The germline V gene encodes CDR1 LNHDA and CDR2 SQIVND (reference sequence). Authors' analysis steps: To classify distant metastasis in papillary thyroid cancer, a model was built from CDR3 differences across clinicopathological groups. TCRdb re-clonotyped the PCR reads through MiXCR. These V and J calls originate from TCRdb's pipeline instead of the authors' own analysis. The sample carries some 41,000 clones, around 2.9% recorded once. This clone was recorded many times. Its antigen is not identified. The sequencing sample was made of blood. The chain recombines TRBV19 with TRBJ2-2, with 11 bases identical to TRBD2. This receptor was identified in a female donor with papillary thyroid cancer or a benign thyroid nodule (not recorded which). Some clones in this sample may be carry-over from other donors' samples. DNA for the CDR3: TGTGCCAGTAGTATAGATGTAGCGGGAGGGCCGAGGGAGCTGTTTTTT. It specifies CASSIDVAGGPRELFF. The whole variable domain, remainder taken from reference TRBV19 and TRBJ2-2, is DGGITQSPKYLFRKEGQNVTLSCEQNLNHDAMYWYRQDPGQGLRLIYYSQIVNDFQKGDIAEGYSVSREKKESFPLTVTSAQKNPTAFYLCASSIDVAGGPRELFFGEGSRLTVL.